The entry below gives a single T cell receptor beta chain sequence along with its context. Original handling: The authors estimated nucleated cell counts from reference gene primer amplification. Data came from immunoSEQ multiplex PCR; TCRdb stores just in-frame clones and leaves some out. The V and J calls and clone size come from that table; D and trimming were worked out from the DNA. In the table there are approximately 140,000 clones, roughly 80% of which are singletons. The entry originates in a study of blood T cell repertoires in COVID-19. Whole-study context: Samples taken during acute and convalescent COVID-19 were collected in the United States, Italy and Spain. T cells, B-cell-depleted T cells, or PBMCs supplied cDNA or gDNA.

The CDR3 extends over 16 amino acids. Between the trimmed V and J ends, which lost 0 bases and 8 bases, there was a span of 19 bases. Germline V lookup: CDR1 KGHSH, CDR2 LQKENI. The sequence was obtained from a woman in her forties with active or convalescent COVID-19. What was sequenced was peripheral blood. The chain links TRBV18 to TRBJ1-2; no definite D call. CDR3 DNA: TGTGCCAGCTCACCACCTCTTATCGAGGGCGCGTGGGGCTACACCTTC. As protein: CASSPPLIEGAWGYTF.